Reported below is one T cell receptor beta chain. CD8+ and CD4+ T cells taken from blood had their TCR beta sequenced. This entry is derived from a study of CD8 T cells in Susac syndrome. The authors reverse transcribed roughly 0.5 to 1 ug RNA with random hexamers. Each CDR3 protein gets one entry after TCRdb re-called the immunoSEQ multiplex PCR reads with MiXCR. The sample lists about 150,000 distinct CDR3 sequences; about 94% were seen once. Trimming left V 1 base short and J 4 bases short, with 5 bases between. Per germline, CDR1 SQVTM and CDR2 ANQGSEA. The CDR3 contains 12 residues. The clonotype originates from a human donor with multiple sclerosis. The sequenced sample was CD8+ T cells from PBMCs. The rearrangement joins TRBV29-1 to TRBJ2-1; D not certain. CDR3 region: CSVEARYNEQFF. The CDR3 DNA reads as TGCAGCGTTGAAGCCAGGTACAATGAGCAGTTCTTC.